These 20 T cell receptor beta chains share one sample of origin, sequenced in a study of regulatory T cells in long-lasting Graves disease (dated by TCRdb to 2020 to 2023). The library was built by means of multiplex PCR. The run used an Illumina HiSeq 4000. iRepertoire HTBI primers and Arm-PCR amplification of CDR3 regions were used to construct TCR beta libraries. TCRdb redid the processing of the public reads, applying fastp at Q25 and MiXCR, and retained in-frame beta chains. CDR3 protein duplicates are merged, each entry listing the most common genes and DNA. The sample contains about 560,000 distinct CDR3 sequences, roughly a sixth of them found a single time. The ten largest clones capture 9.5% to 15% of the sample. This specimen's time point label, per the study, means: newly diagnosed GD, antithyroid drugs for less than 3 months. For both TCR sequencing and RNA sequencing, RNA was extracted from PBMCs using TRIzol.

The sample also formed part of further work on T cells in Graves' hyperthyroidism and ophthalmopathy.

The starting material was peripheral blood mononuclear cells (PBMCs), obtained at new diagnosis, from a patient treated with antithyroid drugs. The receptors derive from a young man with Graves disease. Donor details come from another sample of the same person, matched by shared clones.

CDR3 coding DNA: TGCGCCAGCAGCCCCGAACACCTCGGGGGCACTGAAGCTTTCTTT. Translation gives CASSPEHLGGTEAFF. The chain recombines TRBV5-1 with TRBJ1-1; possible D gene TRBD1, 5 bases. The CDR3 totals 15 residues. CDR1 is SGHRS, CDR2 YFSETQ, per germline. V gave up 4 bases and J gave up 4 bases, with 17 bases separating them.

This clonotype was detected ten times or more. The chain uses TRBV12-3 or TRBV12-4 and TRBJ1-4; 7 positions match TRBD1. Germline trimming cut 6 bases from V and 3 bases from J; bases unmatched to any gene: 1. This CDR3 is built from 13 residues. CDR3 protein: CASRGGPNEKLFF. Here the CDR3 DNA reads TGTGCCAGCAGAGGGGGCCCTAATGAAAAACTGTTTTTT.

The table lists this clonotype with many counts. The V and J genes are TRBV18 and TRBJ2-7; D unresolved. The CDR3 totals 14 residues. Germline V gene sequence: CDR1 KGHSH, CDR2 LQKENI. V lost 3 bases, J lost 2 bases, and 11 bases lay in between. CDR3: CASSPTTETYEQYF. DNA for the CDR3: TGTGCCAGCTCACCCACTACAGAAACCTACGAGCAGTACTTC.

Ten or more counts support this clonotype. The chain couples TRBV20-1 to TRBJ2-2, with 7 bases identical to TRBD2. The V and J ends lost 6 bases and 5 bases, in that order; junction bases with no gene match: 6. The CDR3 spans 13 residues. Germline values: CDR1 DFQATT, CDR2 SNEGSKA (reference sequence). In DNA, the CDR3 is TGCAGTGCCCGCAGCGGGGAGACCGGGGAGCTGTTTTTT. Encoded protein: CSARSGETGELFF.

This clonotype was counted ten times or more. The V and J genes are TRBV5-1 and TRBJ2-1; D unclear. The germline V gene has CDR1 SGHRS and CDR2 YFSETQ. Between the trimmed V and J ends, which lost 4 bases and 3 bases, there was a span of 14 bases. This CDR3 has 15 amino acids. CDR3 sequence (DNA): TGCGCCAGCAGCCACAGTGACATAGGCTACAATGAGCAGTTCTTC. Amino acids: CASSHSDIGYNEQFF.

This clonotype was seen at least ten times. This chain uses TRBV20-1 with TRBJ2-7; D might be TRBD2 (6 bases). CDR1 and CDR2 from the germline V gene are DFQATT and SNEGSKA (reference sequence). The CDR3 spans 14 residues. V lost 4 bases and J 2 bases, leaving 15 bases between the germline ends. The CDR3 DNA follows: TGCAGTGCTATCCATAGACTAGACCCCTACGAGCAGTACTTC. This translates into CSAIHRLDPYEQYF.

The rearrangement joins TRBV2 to TRBJ2-7, with unresolved D. Germline V gives CDR1 SNHLY, CDR2 FYNNEI. With 0 bases removed from V and 3 bases from J, the gap between germline ends came to 12 bases. CDR3 length: 15 residues. The CDR3 nucleotides read TGTGCCAGCAGTGAAGCCCCGGGCGTGCTCTACGAGCAGTACTTC. The encoded protein is CASSEAPGVLYEQYF.

Regarding this clonotype: This may arise from a read error, as a much more abundant clone is one base away. J is TRBJ2-1 and V is TRBV20-1; D might be TRBD1 or TRBD2, each matching 5 bases. This CDR3 contains 12 residues. V shed 6 bases and J shed 9 bases, with 15 bases lying between them. The germline gives CDR1 DFQATT, CDR2 SNEGSKA (reference sequence). CDR3 residues: CSAQGPRSEQFF. Here the CDR3 DNA reads TGCAGTGCGCAGGGACCCCGCTCTGAGCAGTTCTTC.

This clonotype was observed at least ten times. The genes are TRBV5-1 and TRBJ2-1, with TRBD2 as a possible D gene (6 bases). From germline, CDR1 is SGHRS and CDR2 YFSETQ. The germline V and J ends were trimmed by 0 bases and 6 bases, with 16 bases remaining between them. CDR3 length: 16 residues. Written as DNA, the CDR3 is TGCGCCAGCAGCTTGGTATTCGGCGGGAAAGTCAATGAGCAGTTCTTC. Translating gives CASSLVFGGKVNEQFF.

CDR3 DNA: TGTGCCAGTTCAGATCAGGGGGTCACTGAAGCTTTCTTT. This translates into CASSDQGVTEAFF. The rearrangement joins TRBV27 to TRBJ1-1, with TRBD1 identical over 7 bases. The CDR3 is made up of 13 amino acids. Trimming took 9 bases from V and 4 from J; bases not matched to a gene: 8. CDR1 is MNHEY and CDR2 is SMNVEV in the germline V gene (reference sequence).

The chain employs TRBV4-1 and TRBJ2-1; D may be TRBD1 (6 bases). V was clipped by 1 base and J by 4 bases, with 17 bases between them. Looked up from germline, CDR1 is MGHRA and CDR2 is YSYEKL. This CDR3 region has 17 residues. CDR3 nucleotide sequence: TGCGCCAGCAGCCAAGTTGGATCAGGGGTATCGTACAATGAGCAGTTCTTC. This gives the protein CASSQVGSGVSYNEQFF.

This clonotype was detected ten times or more. The V gene is TRBV5-1, the J gene TRBJ2-1; 10 bases are shared with TRBD2. The CDR3 has 15 residues. After removal of 0 bases from V and 4 bases from J, the junction contained 1 base not matched to a gene. Germline CDR1 and CDR2: SGHRS and YFSETQ. The CDR3 DNA reads TGCGCCAGCAGCTTGGCTAGCGGGAGATACAATGAGCAGTTCTTC. Amino acids: CASSLASGRYNEQFF. The full variable domain, rest sourced from reference TRBV5-1 and TRBJ2-1, is KAGVTQTPRYLIKTRGQQVTLSCSPISGHRSVSWYQQTPGQGLQFLFEYFSETQRNKGNFPGRFSGRQFSNSRSEMNVSTLELGDSALYLCASSLASGRYNEQFFGPGTRLTVL.

The chain carries TRBV6-1 and TRBJ1-1; D call uncertain. Trimming left V 6 bases short and J 1 base short, with 12 bases between. Germline V CDR1 and CDR2: MNHNS, SASEGT. The CDR3 sequence is 14 residues long. The CDR3, as DNA: TGTGCCAGCAGCCCCCCCAGCCGGAACACTGAAGCTTTCTTT. It codes for CASSPPSRNTEAFF.

This clonotype was detected ten times or more. The genes are TRBV5-1 and TRBJ2-5, with D possibly matching TRBD2 (5 bases). The CDR3 loop spans 14 amino acids. Germline lookup yields CDR1 SGHRS and CDR2 YFSETQ. V dropped 4 bases and J dropped 0 bases, with 10 bases sitting between them. The CDR3 nucleotides read TGCGCCAGCAGCACCGCTAGCTACCAAGAGACCCAGTACTTC. Its translation: CASSTASYQETQYF.

This clonotype was detected many times. The chain joins TRBV2 to TRBJ2-1, with D uncertain. In germline, CDR1 is SNHLY, CDR2 FYNNEI. This CDR3 is 13 amino acids long. V lost 6 bases and J 6 bases, leaving 12 bases between the germline ends. This chain's CDR3 is CASRLQSINEQFF. The CDR3 region has the DNA TGTGCCAGCAGGTTACAGAGTATCAATGAGCAGTTCTTC.

The rearrangement joins TRBV6-2 or TRBV6-3 to TRBJ2-4; possible D gene TRBD2, 5 bases. Trimming shortened V by 5 bases and J by 1 base, and 12 bases separated the two germline ends. CDR3 size: 15 residues. CDR1 and CDR2 from the germline V gene are MNHEY and SVGEGT. The CDR3 protein is CASSEAAVAKNIQYF. CDR3 in DNA: TGTGCCAGCAGTGAAGCAGCGGTGGCCAAAAACATTCAGTACTTC.

This clonotype occurred a few times. V gene TRBV7-3 combines with J gene TRBJ1-1; a weak D match, TRBD1 (6 bases). The V end lost 3 bases, the J end lost 3 bases, and 23 bases lay between the germline ends. Germline V gene data show CDR1 as SGHTA and CDR2 as FQGTGA. The CDR3 consists of 18 residues. The DNA for the CDR3 is TGTGCCAGCAGCTTGTTACCGGGGACATTCGGCGGGGACACTGAAGCTTTCTTT. Amino acids: CASSLLPGTFGGDTEAFF.

The J gene is TRBJ1-1, the V gene TRBV29-1; D is uncertain. Trimming stripped 0 bases from V and 1 base from J, with 9 bases between. CDR1 and CDR2 (germline): SQVTM, ANQGSEA. CDR3 length: 14 amino acids. CDR3 DNA: TGCAGCGTTGAAGATCCCGCACCGAACACTGAAGCTTTCTTT. Encoded protein: CSVEDPAPNTEAFF.

This clonotype was picked up many times. The V call is TRBV11-2, the J call TRBJ1-2; tentative D call: TRBD1 (6 bases). The CDR3 is 11 residues long. Germline V gives CDR1 SGHAT, CDR2 FQNNGV. V was clipped by 4 bases and J by 8 bases, with 8 bases between them. The CDR3 nucleotides read TGTGCCAGCAGCTCAGGGGCCGGCTACACCTTC. It yields the protein CASSSGAGYTF.

In this sample, this clonotype turned up many times. CDR3: CSARWDRKNTEAFF. CDR3 DNA sequence: TGCAGTGCTAGGTGGGACAGGAAGAACACTGAAGCTTTCTTT. The genes are TRBV20-1 and TRBJ1-1; 8 positions agree with TRBD1. J was trimmed by 1 base and V by 3 bases; bases with no gene match: 4. The germline CDR1 and CDR2 sequences are DFQATT and SNEGSKA (reference sequence). CDR3 size: 14 residues.